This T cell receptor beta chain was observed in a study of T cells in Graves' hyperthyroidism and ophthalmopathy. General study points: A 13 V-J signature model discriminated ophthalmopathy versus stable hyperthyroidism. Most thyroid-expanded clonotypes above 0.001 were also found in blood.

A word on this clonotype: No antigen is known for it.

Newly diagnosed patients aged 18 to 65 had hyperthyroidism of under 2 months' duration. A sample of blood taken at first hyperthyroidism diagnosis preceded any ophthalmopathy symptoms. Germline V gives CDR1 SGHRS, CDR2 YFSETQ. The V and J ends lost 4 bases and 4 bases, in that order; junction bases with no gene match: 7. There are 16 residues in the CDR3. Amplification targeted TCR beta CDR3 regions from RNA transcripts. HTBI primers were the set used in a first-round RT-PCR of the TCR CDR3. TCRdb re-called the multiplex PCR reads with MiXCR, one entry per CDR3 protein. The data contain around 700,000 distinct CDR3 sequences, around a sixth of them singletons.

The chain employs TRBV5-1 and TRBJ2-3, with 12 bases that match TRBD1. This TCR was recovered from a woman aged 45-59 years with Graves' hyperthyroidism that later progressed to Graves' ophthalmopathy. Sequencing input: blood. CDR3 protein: CASSQEGQGAPDTQYF. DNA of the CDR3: TGCGCCAGCAGCCAAGAGGGACAGGGGGCTCCAGATACGCAGTATTTT.